Included here is one TCR beta chain sequence, with context. Its antigen is as yet unknown. The germline V gene encodes CDR1 SGHRS and CDR2 YFSETQ. The V and J ends lost 0 bases and 7 bases, in that order; junction bases with no gene match: 5. CDR3 length equals 15 residues. The data belong to a study of cytomegalovirus exposure and HLA in healthy donors. The study's findings and limits: In vitro work confirmed that three CMV-associated chains recognize CMV antigens. Sequencing likely generated an artifact that appeared as a cluster of highly shared sequence variants. Analysis was performed later, and it showed HLA-associated TCR beta chains to be more clonally expanded than equally common others.

PCR involved 60 Vbeta and 13 Jbeta primers. This table comes from immunoSEQ multiplex PCR, and its TCRdb copy is limited to in-frame clones, with some not included. The record lists 150,000 to 200,000 clones, of which the ten most abundant hold roughly 1.3%. The receptor comes from a woman aged 55 to 70 in good health and CMV-seronegative. J is TRBJ2-1 and V is TRBV5-1; 9 bases line up with TRBD2. Sequenced sample: PBMCs. The DNA of the CDR3 is TGCGCCAGCAGCTTGGTACCTGCGGGGGGGAATGAGCAGTTCTTC. Protein product: CASSLVPAGGNEQFF. The entire variable domain, with the rest obtained from reference TRBV5-1 and TRBJ2-1, is as follows: KAGVTQTPRYLIKTRGQQVTLSCSPISGHRSVSWYQQTPGQGLQFLFEYFSETQRNKGNFPGRFSGRQFSNSRSEMNVSTLELGDSALYLCASSLVPAGGNEQFFGPGTRLTVL.